This TCR beta chain was captured by sequencing in a study of T-cell memory formation after mild COVID-19. This CDR3 is built from 12 residues. CDR1 is SGHTA, CDR2 FQGNSA, per germline. Trimming took 5 bases from V and 8 from J, leaving 10 bases between them. General study results and limits: Pre-infection memory carried some responding clones, suggesting that cross-reactive memory joined. Day 15 to 85 contracting clones showed balanced CD4/CD8; later expanders leaned CD4+.

As regards this clonotype: Its antigen is currently unknown.

Constant-segment primers and 5'RACE yielded cDNA libraries for TCR alpha and TCR beta, each carrying sample barcodes and UMIs. In TCRdb, the 5' RACE reads were re-called with MiXCR into one record per CDR3 protein. Of nearly 350,000 distinct CDR3 sequences listed, about an eighth are singletons. The chain employs TRBV7-2 and TRBJ2-1, with no clear D. The receptor comes from a man younger than 30 who had mild COVID-19 (a few samples of this study predate the infection). Cell type and time point are not known. The sequenced sample consisted of PBMCs or a T cell subset sorted from them (not recorded which). The CDR3 nucleotides are TGTGCCAGCAGCCCTCCTGGTTATGAGCAGTTCTTC. This translates into CASSPPGYEQFF.